These 20 T cell receptor beta chains share one sample of origin, sequenced in a study of cytomegalovirus exposure and HLA in healthy donors. 60 Vbeta and 13 Jbeta primers were used in PCR. The data were produced by immunoSEQ multiplex PCR, yet TCRdb's version contains in-frame clones alone and is incomplete. The sample holds roughly 240,000 clones, around 80% seen once. Sequenced material: PBMCs. These receptors all come from a boy aged 5-17 years in good health and CMV-seronegative.

The chain employs TRBV15 and TRBJ2-3; TRBD1 matches at 11 bases. CDR1 and CDR2 (germline): LNHNV, YYDKDF (reference sequence). The CDR3 consists of 15 residues. The V gene end was trimmed by 3 bases and the J gene end by 12 bases; junction bases not matched to a gene: 11. The CDR3 DNA reads as TGTGCCACCAGCAGGGGCCGGGGACAGGGGGGCGTACAGTATTTT. Amino acid sequence: CATSRGRGQGGVQYF.

V and J are TRBV4-2 and TRBJ2-6, with D uncertain. The germline V gene encodes CDR1 LGHNA and CDR2 YNFKEQ. This CDR3 has 18 residues. Trimming removed 4 bases from V and 0 bases from J, with 16 bases in between. This chain's CDR3 is CASSLIQFRISGANVLTF. The CDR3 DNA follows: TGTGCCAGCAGCCTAATCCAGTTCAGAATCTCTGGGGCCAACGTCCTGACTTTC.

J is TRBJ2-2 and V is TRBV30; tentative D call: TRBD2 (6 bases). Germline V gene data show CDR1 as GTSNPN and CDR2 as SVGIG (reference sequence). The CDR3 spans 14 residues. V lost 1 base and J 3 bases, leaving 9 bases between the germline ends. CDR3 amino acids: CAWSGPGDTGELFF. The CDR3 nucleotides are TGTGCCTGGAGTGGTCCGGGAGACACCGGGGAGCTGTTTTTT.

J is TRBJ1-5 and V is TRBV7-3; D possibly corresponds to TRBD1 (5 bases). Germline CDR1 is SGHTA and CDR2 is FQGTGA. The CDR3 loop spans 15 amino acids. V was pared by 8 bases and J by 4 bases, with 18 bases between. This CDR3 reads CASGTQTDKNQPQHF. The CDR3 DNA reads TGTGCCAGCGGTACACAGACAGACAAGAATCAGCCCCAGCATTTT.

V gene TRBV9 combines with J gene TRBJ2-1; weak D call: TRBD2 (7 bases). Germline assignment: CDR1 SGDLS and CDR2 YYNGEE. There are 15 residues in the CDR3. V dropped 0 bases and J dropped 10 bases, with 17 bases sitting between them. In nucleotides, the CDR3 is TGTGCCAGCAGCGTAGTTGGGGGGGCTTTCGGGGAGCAGTTCTTC. This encodes CASSVVGGAFGEQFF.

The V call is TRBV4-2, the J call TRBJ1-2; 10 nucleotides agree with TRBD1. CDR3 length: 14 amino acids. Germline V gene data show CDR1 as LGHNA and CDR2 as YNFKEQ. V was clipped by 10 bases and J by 4 bases; unmatched bases: 9. The DNA for the CDR3 is TGTGCCACCAAGGTGGGACAGGGGTTCTATGGCTACACCTTC. It is translated as CATKVGQGFYGYTF.

In DNA form, the CDR3 reads TGCGCCAGCAAGGGGACAGCTGGAAACACCATATATTTT. It translates to CASKGTAGNTIYF. The rearrangement uses TRBV10-1 and TRBJ1-3, with 7 bases fitting TRBD1. CDR1 is WNHNN and CDR2 is SYGVQD in the germline V gene (reference sequence). The CDR3 spans 13 residues. J was trimmed by 2 bases and V by 7 bases; bases with no gene match: 2.

This chain uses TRBV5-4 with TRBJ2-3; D remains unclear. Germline V gene sequence: CDR1 SGHNT, CDR2 YYREEE (reference sequence). V was clipped by 0 bases and J by 4 bases, with 3 bases between them. The length of the CDR3 is 12 residues. CDR3 loop: CASSLAADTQYF. As DNA, the CDR3 is TGTGCCAGCAGCTTGGCCGCAGATACGCAGTATTTT. The full variable domain, rest sourced from reference TRBV5-4 and TRBJ2-3, is ETGVTQSPTHLIKTRGQQVTLRCSSQSGHNTVSWYQQALGQGPQFIFQYYREEENGRGNFPPRFSGLQFPNYSSELNVNALELDDSALYLCASSLAADTQYFGPGTRLTVL.

This chain uses TRBV6-5 with TRBJ2-7; 9 bases match TRBD1. Germline CDR1 is MNHEY and CDR2 is SVGAGI. The CDR3 is made up of 13 amino acids. After removal of 5 bases from V and 5 bases from J, the junction contained 4 bases not matched to a gene. CDR3 DNA: TGTGCCAGCAGTCGGGACAGGGTAAACGAGCAGTACTTC. Its protein is CASSRDRVNEQYF.

The chain carries TRBV4-2 and TRBJ1-2; D might be TRBD1 (5 bases). CDR3 size: 15 residues. The ends were cut back, 1 base at V and 3 bases at J, with 12 bases in the middle. CDR1 and CDR2 from the germline V gene are LGHNA and YNFKEQ. In DNA, the CDR3 is TGTGCCAGCAGCCAAGCCTCAACAGGCTACTATGGCTACACCTTC. Translation: CASSQASTGYYGYTF.

The V call is TRBV11-2, the J call TRBJ2-3, with D unresolved. V lost 2 bases to trimming and J lost 1 base, with 13 bases between them. Germline assignment: CDR1 SGHAT and CDR2 FQNNGV. The CDR3 has 16 amino acids. The CDR3 loop is CASSLSLARGTDTQYF. In DNA form, the CDR3 reads TGTGCCAGCAGCTTATCCCTGGCCCGGGGCACAGATACGCAGTATTTT.

V usage is TRBV27 and J usage is TRBJ2-5, with D uncertain. The V end was cut by 2 bases, the J end by 1 base, with 11 bases between. The germline CDR1 and CDR2 sequences are MNHEY and SMNVEV (reference sequence). This CDR3 region has 15 residues. The CDR3 DNA is TGTGCCAGCAGTTTAAGGAGAGGTAGCCAAGAGACCCAGTACTTC. As protein: CASSLRRGSQETQYF.

The CDR3 region has the DNA TGCGCCAGCAGCCAAGAACCAGGGGGCGATCAGCCCCAGCATTTT. This gives the protein CASSQEPGGDQPQHF. This rearrangement joins TRBV4-1 to TRBJ1-5, with 8 bases identical to TRBD1. The CDR3 covers 15 residues. From germline, CDR1 is MGHRA and CDR2 YSYEKL. Trimming removed 0 bases from V and 5 bases from J; junction bases left unmatched: 3.

Remarks on this clone: Compared with germline, one end of the junction differs, possibly owing to a read error. This sample also contains other DNA sequences that code for the same CDR3. The CDR3 here is CSVEGSSYEQYF. For the CDR3, the DNA is TGCAGCGTAGAAGGGAGCTCCTACGAGCAGTACTTC. The chain uses TRBV29-1 and TRBJ2-7; a possible D gene is TRBD2 (5 bases). Germline V gives CDR1 SQVTM, CDR2 ANQGSEA. This CDR3 has 12 residues.

DNA for the CDR3: TGTGCCACAGCGCGTAGCGGGAGCCCCAAGGATGGTGGTGAGCAGTACTTC. The encoded protein is CATARSGSPKDGGEQYF. V gene TRBV10-3 combines with J gene TRBJ2-7, with TRBD2 matching 9 bases. V was clipped by 10 bases and J by 7 bases; unmatched bases: 23. The CDR3 consists of 17 residues. Germline V gene data show CDR1 as ENHRY and CDR2 as SYGVKD.

The chain recombines TRBV5-6 with TRBJ2-5; TRBD1 might be the D (6 bases). Germline V CDR1 and CDR2: SGHDT, YYEEEE. The CDR3 spans 14 residues. V lost 9 bases to trimming and J lost 0 bases, with 15 bases between them. CDR3 sequence (DNA): TGTGCCACAGGACAAGGGGGTTACCAAGAGACCCAGTACTTC. As protein: CATGQGGYQETQYF.

This chain joins TRBV5-6 and TRBJ1-6; no clear D. Trimming left V 1 base short and J 11 bases short, with 7 bases between. The germline V gene has CDR1 SGHDT and CDR2 YYEEEE. The CDR3 sequence is 12 residues long. The CDR3 loop reads CASSLSSPPLHF. The DNA of the CDR3 is TGTGCCAGCAGCTTGTCTAGTCCACCCCTCCACTTT.

The chain joins TRBV25-1 to TRBJ1-1, with 7 bases identical to TRBD1. Germline V lookup: CDR1 MGHDK, CDR2 SYGVNS. This CDR3 is built from 15 residues. With 6 bases clipped from V and 2 bases from J, the junction kept 9 bases outside the gene matches. In DNA form, the CDR3 reads TGTGCCAGCAGATCACAGGGGATTCTTAACACTGAAGCTTTCTTT. Protein: CASRSQGILNTEAFF. The variable domain in full, with the rest retrieved from reference TRBV25-1 and TRBJ1-1, is EADIYQTPRYLVIGTGKKITLECSQTMGHDKMYWYQQDPGMELHLIHYSYGVNSTEKGDLSSESTVSRIRTEHFPLTLESARPSHTSQYLCASRSQGILNTEAFFGQGTRLTVV.

The table lists this clone with a count of one. This chain links TRBV2 with TRBJ2-1, with 9 bases aligning to TRBD1. CDR1 and CDR2 from the germline V gene are SNHLY and FYNNEI. Trimming took 4 bases from V and 5 from J; bases not matched to a gene: 3. This CDR3 region has 14 residues. CDR3 nucleotides: TGTGCCAGCAGTGGACAGGGGGGGAACAATGAGCAGTTCTTC. It codes for CASSGQGGNNEQFF.

The rearrangement uses TRBV30 and TRBJ1-1; TRBD1 might be the D (5 bases). This CDR3 is built from 10 residues. Trimming cost V 5 bases and J 6 bases, with 7 bases left between them. Germline V lookup: CDR1 GTSNPN, CDR2 SVGIG (reference sequence). The CDR3 protein is CAWGGAEAFF. The CDR3 bases are TGTGCCTGGGGGGGGGCTGAAGCTTTCTTT.